This TCR beta chain was recorded in a study of identical twins' blood T cells. Study results and limitations: Each donor's most abundant TCRbeta clonotypes shared more CDR3 sequences with her twin than unrelated donors.

All three twin pairs grew up together with likely shared infections and vaccines. As handled by the study authors: Each library had about 2 to 3.6 million CDR3 reads and about 85,000 to nearly 550,000 clonotypes. From the 5' RACE reads, TCRdb called clonotypes with MiXCR, one entry per CDR3 protein. The V and J calls and clone size come from TCRdb's table, not from the authors' own analysis. This table holds fewer than 450,000 distinct CDR3 sequences, roughly 28% found once. CDR1 is MNHEY and CDR2 is SMNVEV in the germline V gene (reference sequence). This CDR3 comprises 13 residues. The V end was cut by 0 bases, the J end by 6 bases, with 8 bases between. This clonotype occurred many times. Its antigen is not known.

The V call is TRBV27, the J call TRBJ1-2, with D unclear. This clonotype originated in a woman aged 18-55 years in good health. The specimen was PBMCs. The CDR3 DNA is TGTGCCAGCAGTTTATCGCGGGTACATGGCTACACCTTC. It translates to CASSLSRVHGYTF.